The T cell receptor (beta chain) under discussion was sequenced for a study of identical twins. A few counts support this clonotype. CDR1 and CDR2 (germline): MNHNS, SASEGT. The CDR3 contains 17 residues. Trimming took off 6 bases at V and 2 bases at J, with 20 bases between the two ends. TCRdb reprocessed the 5' RACE reads with MiXCR, giving one entry per CDR3 protein. The data contain about 790,000 distinct CDR3 sequences, roughly 20% of them singletons. This sample also appeared in a second study, on T cells expressing NK-cell markers. That source notes: HCMV serostatus: most of the eight sequenced donors positive, one negative. Roughly six donors carried dominant NKG2C+ clonotypes that made up roughly 1.0-8% of their CD8+ T cells.

The clonotype comes from a woman between 18 and 30 years old in good health. The chain employs TRBV6-1 and TRBJ2-1; D is undetermined. The sequencing sample was made of PBMCs. CDR3 in DNA: TGTGCCAGCAGAGGGCAACATCTGGGCAGCACCTACAATGAGCAGTTCTTC. Translated, it gives CASRGQHLGSTYNEQFF.